One and the same sample provided the 3 T cell receptor beta chains below, sequenced in a study of brain T cells in children with intractable seizures. Sequenced by immunoSEQ multiplex PCR; TCRdb stores in-frame clones only, minus some. The repertoire holds about 76,000 clones, with 85% to 95% as singletons. The material was peripheral blood, obtained at surgery. All receptors derive from a boy under two years old with tuberous sclerosis and intractable seizures.

The gene calls are TRBV4-2 and TRBJ2-1; D gene unclear. The CDR3 covers 12 residues. Germline CDR1 and CDR2: LGHNA and YNFKEQ. V lost 2 bases and J lost 8, with 7 bases in between. The CDR3 region has the DNA TGTGCCAGCAGCCAACCGAATTATGAGCAGTTCTTC. As protein: CASSQPNYEQFF.

This sequence joins TRBV19 and TRBJ1-2; 7 positions agree with TRBD1. Germline CDR1 reads LNHDA; CDR2 reads SQIVND (reference sequence). The junction had 8 bases not matched to a gene; V was cut back by 0 bases and J by 4 bases. The CDR3 covers 16 residues. CDR3 DNA sequence: TGTGCCAGTAGTATAGAGCCCGGGACAGCAGCCTATGGCTACACCTTC. This translates into CASSIEPGTAAYGYTF.

The chain employs TRBV7-9 and TRBJ1-1; D is undetermined. From germline, CDR1 is SEHNR and CDR2 FQNEAQ (reference sequence). V lost 5 bases to trimming and J lost 2 bases, with 9 bases between them. CDR3 length: 13 residues. CDR3 sequence reads: CASSLTDNTEAFF. The CDR3 coding sequence is TGTGCCAGCAGCCTTACCGATAACACTGAAGCTTTCTTT.